This T cell receptor (beta chain) was captured in a study of blood T cell repertoires in COVID-19. The length of the CDR3 is 14 residues. V dropped 6 bases and J dropped 7 bases, with 18 bases sitting between them. Germline V lookup: CDR1 SNHLY, CDR2 FYNNEI. Generated by immunoSEQ multiplex PCR, the TCRdb table keeps only in-frame clones and is missing some. The sample yields roughly 320,000 clones, more than 85% seen once. Categorization into cohorts depended on clinical history that participants reported. The sequence came from a woman aged 30 to 39 who had been exposed to COVID-19. The sample consisted of PBMCs or T cells enriched from blood (not recorded which). This chain connects TRBV2 to TRBJ1-2; D gene uncertain. CDR3 amino acids: CASSSRGGYGGYTF. CDR3 in DNA: TGTGCCAGCAGCTCGAGAGGAGGGTACGGTGGCTACACCTTC.